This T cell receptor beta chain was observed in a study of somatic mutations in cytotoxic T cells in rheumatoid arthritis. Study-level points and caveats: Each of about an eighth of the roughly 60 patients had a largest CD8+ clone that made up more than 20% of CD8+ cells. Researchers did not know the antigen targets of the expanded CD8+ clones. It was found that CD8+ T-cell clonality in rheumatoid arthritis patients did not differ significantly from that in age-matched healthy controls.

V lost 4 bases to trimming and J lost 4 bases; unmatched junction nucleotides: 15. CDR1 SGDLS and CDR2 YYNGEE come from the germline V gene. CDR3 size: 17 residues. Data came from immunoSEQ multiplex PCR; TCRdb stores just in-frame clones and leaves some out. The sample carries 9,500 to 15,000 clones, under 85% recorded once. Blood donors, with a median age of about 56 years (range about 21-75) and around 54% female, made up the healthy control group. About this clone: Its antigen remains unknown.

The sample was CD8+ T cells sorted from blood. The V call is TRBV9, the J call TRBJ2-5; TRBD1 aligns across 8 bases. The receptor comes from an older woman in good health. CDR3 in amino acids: CASSLNTGGTGGETQYF. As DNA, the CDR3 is TGTGCCAGCAGCCTAAATACTGGGGGAACAGGGGGAGAGACCCAGTACTTC.